One T cell receptor (beta chain) is described in this entry. This sample is part of a study of shared clonotypes between healthy human individuals. Naive CD8 cells lacked CD45RO, underwent positive selection for CCR7 and left out terminally differentiated effector memory CD45RA+ cells. Libraries were prepared by immunoSEQ multiplex PCR; TCRdb keeps only in-frame clonotypes and omits some of them. Altogether over 2,000,000 clones are present, around 93% being singletons, with the ten largest covering about 1.7%. This CDR3 comprises 16 residues. The V gene's germline CDR1 is SEHNR and CDR2 FQNEAQ (reference sequence). Germline trimming cut 6 bases from V and 3 bases from J; bases unmatched to any gene: 9.

The receptor was isolated from a man aged 18 to 35 in good health. Some clones in this sample may be carry-over from other donors' samples. Input material: naive CD8+ T cells from PBMCs. The chain is built from TRBV7-9 and TRBJ1-5; 9 positions match TRBD1. CDR3 nucleotide sequence: TGTGCCAGCAGTCCCACCGGGACAGGGAACAATCAGCCCCAGCATTTT. This translates into CASSPTGTGNNQPQHF.